This TCR beta chain is drawn from a study of T cell responses to AZD1222 COVID-19 vaccine. Study-level points and caveats: Increases in Spike-specific TCR breadth and depth were seen after two AZD1222 doses. Donors, mostly white British, included more females; clonal diversity was possibly underestimated.

The assay was immunoSEQ multiplex PCR, and TCRdb's table has in-frame clones only and misses some. The sample holds about 81,000 clones, 85% to 95% seen once. After removal of 5 bases from V and 2 bases from J, the junction contained 8 bases not matched to a gene. This CDR3 comprises 17 residues. Per the germline V gene, CDR1 is SGHDN and CDR2 is FVKESK. Remarks on this clone: Its target is not known.

The receptor was isolated from an adult who received the AZD1222 COVID-19 vaccine. The rearrangement joins TRBV14 to TRBJ2-2; 10 nucleotides agree with TRBD2. Sequenced here: peripheral blood, sampled 28 days after the second AZD1222 dose. The CDR3 DNA reads as TGTGCCAGCAGCAGAAGCGGGAGGGGGAAAAACACCGGGGAGCTGTTTTTT. Residues: CASSRSGRGKNTGELFF.